This TCR beta chain was observed in a study of cytomegalovirus exposure and HLA in healthy donors. Notes on the study in general: In vitro confirmation showed three CMV-associated chains to be CMV antigen specific. Reportedly, TCR beta sequences accurately predicted HLA-A and HLA-B alleles in most subjects. Most TCR beta V segments were productive about 87% or about 30% of the time in an earlier analysis.

A word on this clone: Its antigen is unknown.

13 Jbeta primers and 60 Vbeta primers were used for the PCR. Only in-frame clones appear in the TCRdb table, and some are missing; sequencing was by immunoSEQ multiplex PCR. Of approximately 120,000 clones listed, 85% are singletons. This CDR3 has 12 amino acids. Germline V CDR1 and CDR2: GTSNPN, SVGIG (reference sequence). Trimming stripped 2 bases from V and 7 bases from J, with 9 bases between. The rearrangement joins TRBV30 to TRBJ1-3; D is uncertain. The TCR originated in a woman aged 25 to 39 in good health and CMV-seropositive. Specimen: PBMCs. The CDR3 is CAWSLTYNTIYF. Here the CDR3 DNA reads TGTGCCTGGAGTCTCACTTATAACACCATATATTTT.